These 29 T cell receptor beta chains share one sample of origin, sequenced in a study of tissue T cells after allogeneic stem cell transplantation. Some clones are missing from TCRdb's copy, which holds only in-frame ones; the method was immunoSEQ multiplex PCR. The data show 950 to 1,500 clones, with around 42% seen just once and less than 30% held by the top ten. Time point indicated: mouse harvest day 14 after allogeneic transplant. Tail vein injection delivered 10^7 T-cell-depleted bone marrow cells and 10^6 splenic CD5+ T cells. The sequencing input was gut tissue. The origin of the receptors is a female BALB/c mouse given C57BL/6 T cells with graft-versus-host disease after an allogeneic hematopoietic cell transplant.

On this clone: Gene names are the mouse ones. The read ends 1 residue before the CDR3 terminus; that terminus is restored from the germline J gene. The V gene is TRBV12-2, the J gene TRBJ2-3; TRBD1 agrees at 7 bases. Trimming at V came to 4 bases and at J to 1 base, leaving 7 bases not matched to a gene. Germline V gives CDR1 SGHLS, CDR2 HYDKME. This CDR3 has 15 amino acids. The CDR3 protein is CASSPGQKGAETLYF. The part of the CDR3 DNA that was read is TGTGCCAGCTCCCCGGGACAGAAAGGTGCAGAAACGCTGTAT.

On this clone: Germline and genes here are mouse. The CDR3 loop reads CASSLRQNANSDYTF. Incomplete CDR3 DNA: TGTGCCAGCAGTCTGCGGCAGAATGCAAACTCCGACTACACC. This chain links TRBV26 with TRBJ1-2; D is unresolved. The read terminates 1 residue ahead of where the CDR3 ends, so the germline J gene completes it. The V end was cut by 2 bases, the J end by 0 bases, with 10 bases between. The CDR3 consists of 15 residues. The germline V gene has CDR1 KGHPV and CDR2 FQNQEV (reference sequence).

This clone is large (0.1 to 1%) within its sample. The genes and germline here are from mouse. Read coverage stops 1 residue before the CDR3 terminus; the germline J gene supplies the remainder. The genes are TRBV26 and TRBJ2-3; 11 bases match TRBD2. Germline trimming cut 3 bases from V and 1 base from J; bases unmatched to any gene: 6. Germline CDR1 is KGHPV and CDR2 is FQNQEV (reference sequence). The CDR3 contains 17 residues. CDR3 sequence reads: CASSLNWGGAGAETLYF. Incomplete CDR3 DNA: TGTGCCAGCAGTCTTAACTGGGGGGGCGCGGGTGCAGAAACGCTGTAT.

This clone was detected a few times. The genes and germline here are from mouse. The CDR3 end lies 1 residue beyond the end of the read and is filled in from the germline J gene. J is TRBJ2-7 and V is TRBV3, with D tentatively TRBD2 (5 bases). CDR3 size: 13 residues. CDR1 and CDR2 from the germline V gene are SNHLY and FYNGKV (reference sequence). Trimming took 2 bases from V and 3 from J, leaving 8 bases between them. The sequenced part of the CDR3 DNA is TGTGCCAGCAGCTTAAGGCTGGGCTATGAACAGTAC. Its protein is CASSLRLGYEQY. The whole CDR3 sequence is CASSLRLGYEQYF.

In the case of this clone: Genes and germline come from the mouse. With the read ending 1 residue before the CDR3 end, the germline J gene is used to fill in that end. V gene TRBV26 combines with J gene TRBJ2-7, with 10 bases that match TRBD2. V lost 6 bases and J lost 4; bases outside the gene matches: 3. From germline, CDR1 is KGHPV and CDR2 FQNQEV (reference sequence). This CDR3 has 13 amino acids. The CDR3 bases that were read are TGTGCCAGCAGCGGGACTGGGGTTTATGAACAGTAC. Translated, it gives CASSGTGVYEQY. The entire CDR3 reads CASSGTGVYEQYF.

On this clone: Mouse names are used for the genes. The read ends 1 residue before the CDR3 terminus; that terminus is restored from the germline J gene. The same CDR3 can be traced to other DNA sequences in this sample. This chain links TRBV13-3 with TRBJ2-7; 8 nucleotides line up with TRBD2. Trimming removed 7 bases from V and 0 bases from J; junction bases left unmatched: 6. This CDR3 contains 14 residues. Germline V gene lookup returns CDR1 NNHDY and CDR2 SYVADS. CDR3 protein: CASGGGGSSYEQYF. The covered CDR3 bases are TGTGCCAGCGGTGGGGGGGGGAGCTCCTATGAACAGTAC.

As concerns this clone: The gene names here belong to mouse. Read sequence stops 1 residue before the CDR3 end, and the germline J gene provides the missing end. The V and J genes are TRBV26 and TRBJ2-2; D gene uncertain. The CDR3 sequence is 14 residues long. The V gene's germline CDR1 is KGHPV and CDR2 FQNQEV (reference sequence). V was shortened by 0 bases and J by 2 bases, with 4 bases between the two germline ends. CDR3 sequence reads: CASSLSINTGQLYF. The part of the CDR3 DNA that was read is TGTGCCAGCAGTCTGTCCATTAACACCGGGCAGCTCTAC.

Of note for this clone: All gene names here are mouse names. Read coverage stops 1 residue before the CDR3 terminus; the germline J gene supplies the remainder. The chain has TRBV26 and TRBJ2-7; no firm D call. V lost 0 bases to trimming and J lost 3 bases, with 6 bases between them. Germline V lookup: CDR1 KGHPV, CDR2 FQNQEV (reference sequence). This CDR3 contains 13 residues. The sequenced CDR3 bases are TGTGCCAGCAGTCTGTCAGGCAGCTATGAACAGTAC. It translates to CASSLSGSYEQY. The full CDR3 protein reads CASSLSGSYEQYF.

Worth noting for this clone: Genes and germline are mouse. The CDR3 is cut off 1 residue early in the read; its end comes from the germline J gene. The V gene is TRBV26, the J gene TRBJ2-3; D may be TRBD2 (5 bases). The ends were cut back, 4 bases at V and 0 bases at J, with 11 bases in the middle. Germline V CDR1 and CDR2: KGHPV, FQNQEV (reference sequence). The CDR3 extends over 15 amino acids. Incomplete CDR3 DNA: TGTGCCAGCAGTCCCGTGGGGTCTAGTGCAGAAACGCTGTAT. Residues: CASSPVGSSAETLY. The whole CDR3 region reads CASSPVGSSAETLYF.

For this clone: Mouse gene names apply. The read halts 1 residue ahead of the CDR3 end, with the missing end drawn from the germline J gene. This rearrangement joins TRBV24 to TRBJ2-5; 8 nucleotides match TRBD2. Germline loops: CDR1 KGHTA, CDR2 FRNEEI. V was pared by 4 bases and J by 0 bases, with 12 bases of the junction left unmatched. This CDR3 has 18 amino acids. The CDR3 DNA, read in part, is TGTGCCAGCAGTCGCCGGGGCTGGGGGGCCTATAACCAAGACACCCAGTAC. Translated, it gives CASSRRGWGAYNQDTQY. The CDR3 reads in full as CASSRRGWGAYNQDTQYF.

The table lists this clone with a few counts. Gene names denote mouse genes. Read sequence stops 1 residue before the CDR3 end, and the germline J gene provides the missing end. The V call is TRBV13-3, the J call TRBJ2-7; no clear D. The CDR3 is 13 amino acids. V lost 2 bases and J lost 0, with 6 bases in between. The V gene's germline CDR1 is NNHDY and CDR2 SYVADS. The sequenced part of the CDR3 DNA is TGTGCCAGCAGTGAGGCAGTCTCCTATGAACAGTAC. Its protein product is CASSEAVSYEQY. The entire CDR3 protein is CASSEAVSYEQYF.

Worth noting for this clone: Here the gene names and germline are mouse. Sequencing ends 1 residue short of the CDR3 end; the germline J gene provides the rest. V usage is TRBV29 and J usage is TRBJ1-1; tentatively, D is TRBD1 (6 bases). CDR3 size: 15 residues. V lost 6 bases, J lost 0 bases, and 14 bases lay in between. In germline, CDR1 is MSHET, CDR2 SYDVDS. The CDR3: CASSPGTSANTEVFF. The sequenced CDR3 bases are TGTGCTAGCAGCCCCGGGACAAGTGCAAACACAGAAGTCTTC. The entire variable domain, with the rest obtained from reference TRBV29 and TRBJ1-1, is as follows: DMKVTQMPRYLIKRMGENVLLECGQDMSHETMYWYRQDPGLGLQLIYISYDVDSNSEGDIPKGYRVSRKKREHFSLILDSAKTNQTSVYFCASSPGTSANTEVFFGKGTRLTVV.

Concerning this clone itself: Genes and germline are mouse. The sequence runs out 1 residue before the end of the CDR3; the remainder is reconstructed from the germline J gene. V gene TRBV13-2 combines with J gene TRBJ1-2; no definite D call. This CDR3 comprises 12 residues. The V end was cut by 5 bases, the J end by 1 base, with 6 bases between. Germline lookup yields CDR1 NNHNN and CDR2 SYGAGS (reference sequence). CDR3 in amino acids: CASGSGNSDYTF. The DNA read from the CDR3 is TGTGCCAGCGGGTCAGGAAACTCCGACTACACC.

With regard to this clone: Relative to the germline gene, one junction end is altered; a read error may explain this. Genes here carry mouse names. The read comes to an end 1 residue before the CDR3 does, leaving the germline J gene to fill in the end. The chain links TRBV29 to TRBJ2-3; no firm D call. The CDR3 runs to 14 residues. Germline CDR1 and CDR2: MSHET and SYDVDS. The covered CDR3 bases are TGTGCTCGCAGTTCTCCAGGTAGTGCACAAACGCTGTAT. Translated, it gives CARSSPGSAQTLY. The entire CDR3 reads CARSSPGSAQTLYF.

In regard to this clone: Gene names refer to mouse genes. The CDR3 end falls 1 residue outside the read, so it is completed with the germline J gene. The genes are TRBV3 and TRBJ2-3; 8 bases line up with TRBD2. This CDR3 region has 15 residues. Looked up from germline, CDR1 is SNHLY and CDR2 is FYNGKV (reference sequence). Trimming cost V 5 bases and J 0 bases; bases outside gene matches: 4. The CDR3 DNA, read in part, is TGTGCCAGCAGCCCAGGACTGGGTAGTGCAGAAACGCTGTAT. It encodes CASSPGLGSAETLY. The whole CDR3 protein is CASSPGLGSAETLYF.

A remark on this clone: Any gene name here is a mouse gene name. The DNA ends 1 residue before the CDR3 does, and the rest of the CDR3 is filled in from the germline J gene. V and J are TRBV16 and TRBJ2-7; D gene ambiguous. CDR1 SGHSA and CDR2 FRNQAP come from the germline V gene. V dropped 7 bases and J dropped 6 bases, with 13 bases sitting between them. CDR3 length: 12 amino acids. This CDR3 reads CASTLVGAEQYF. CDR3 DNA, as far as it was read: TGTGCAAGCACCCTAGTGGGCGCTGAACAGTAC.

As concerns this clone: Gene names and germline match the mouse. Read coverage stops 1 residue before the CDR3 terminus; the germline J gene supplies the remainder. This sequence joins TRBV26 and TRBJ1-1; 7 bases agree with TRBD1. This CDR3 has 14 amino acids. V was clipped by 2 bases and J by 0 bases; unmatched bases: 0. Germline CDR1 KGHPV, CDR2 FQNQEV (reference sequence). CDR3 protein: CASSLTGANTEVFF. The covered CDR3 bases are TGTGCCAGCAGTCTGACAGGGGCAAACACAGAAGTCTTC.

This clone was seen a few times. These gene names are mouse names. The read ends 1 residue shy of where the CDR3 ends; the end is completed using the germline J gene. This rearrangement joins TRBV26 to TRBJ2-4; D might be TRBD2 (6 bases). Germline-derived CDR1 and CDR2 are KGHPV and FQNQEV (reference sequence). The CDR3 totals 13 residues. Trimming took off 2 bases at V and 3 bases at J, with 6 bases between the two ends. The CDR3 reads CASSLGGQNTLYF. The CDR3 DNA, read in part, is TGTGCCAGCAGTCTGGGGGGGCAAAACACCTTGTAC.

Comments on this clone: Gene labels here are mouse ones. Read data end 1 residue before the CDR3 end; the end is taken from the germline J gene. The gene calls are TRBV12-2 and TRBJ2-7; 13 positions agree with TRBD2. V lost 4 bases, J lost 6 bases, and 5 bases stayed unmatched. This CDR3 has 14 residues. Germline assignment: CDR1 SGHLS and CDR2 HYDKME. CDR3 amino acids: CASSPDWGGFEQYF. The DNA read from the CDR3 is TGTGCCAGCTCGCCGGACTGGGGGGGCTTTGAACAGTAC.

This clone was seen a handful of times. Genes and germline are mouse. The CDR3 is cut off 1 residue early in the read; its end comes from the germline J gene. The rearrangement links TRBV29 to TRBJ2-7; D perhaps matches TRBD2 (7 bases). The ends were cut back, 3 bases at V and 6 bases at J, with 9 bases in the middle. CDR3 size: 12 residues. The germline V gene encodes CDR1 MSHET and CDR2 SYDVDS. CDR3 loop: CASSLRGGEQYF. Incomplete CDR3 DNA: TGTGCTAGCAGTTTGAGGGGGGGTGAACAGTAC.

This clone was seen a handful of times. The genes are named according to mouse. The observed sequence ends 1 residue before the CDR3 terminus, with the missing tail filled in from the germline J gene. The chain has TRBV26 and TRBJ1-5; no clear D gene. Germline CDR1 KGHPV, CDR2 FQNQEV (reference sequence). This CDR3 contains 14 residues. The V gene lost 4 bases and the J gene lost 1 base, with 8 bases spanning the gap. Partial CDR3 DNA: TGTGCCAGCAGTCACGGAAGGAACAACCAGGCTCCGCTT. Its protein product is CASSHGRNNQAPL. The full-length CDR3 reads as CASSHGRNNQAPLF.

This clone appeared a single time. Any gene name here is a mouse gene name. The CDR3 end lies 1 residue beyond the end of the read and is filled in from the germline J gene. The rearrangement links TRBV12-2 to TRBJ2-4, with 10 bases identical to TRBD2. Germline lookup yields CDR1 SGHLS and CDR2 HYDKME. The CDR3 totals 16 residues. V lost 4 bases to trimming and J lost 0 bases; unmatched junction nucleotides: 6. This CDR3 reads CASSTGTGASQNTLYF. CDR3 DNA (partial): TGTGCCAGCTCCACCGGGACTGGGGCTAGTCAAAACACCTTGTAC.

A note on this clone: Gene names are the mouse ones. The CDR3 end lies 1 residue beyond the end of the read and is filled in from the germline J gene. This chain links TRBV5 with TRBJ2-4, with D possibly being TRBD2 (6 bases). The V gene lost 0 bases and the J gene lost 0 bases, with 7 bases spanning the gap. Germline V CDR1 and CDR2: LGHNA, YNLKQL (reference sequence). The CDR3 runs to 15 residues. CDR3 DNA, as far as it was read: TGTGCCAGCAGCCAAGAAACTGGGAGTCAAAACACCTTGTAC. Its protein product is CASSQETGSQNTLY. Given in full, the CDR3 is CASSQETGSQNTLYF.

Note on this clone: The genes and germline here are from mouse. The DNA ends 1 residue before the CDR3 does, and the rest of the CDR3 is filled in from the germline J gene. V usage is TRBV3 and J usage is TRBJ2-7; 8 bases line up with TRBD2. V was pared by 2 bases and J by 0 bases, with 3 bases of the junction left unmatched. CDR3 size: 15 residues. Germline V gene sequence: CDR1 SNHLY, CDR2 FYNGKV (reference sequence). The DNA read from the CDR3 is TGTGCCAGCAGCTTATCCGGGACTGGCTCCTATGAACAGTAC. The encoded protein is CASSLSGTGSYEQY. The whole CDR3 sequence reads CASSLSGTGSYEQYF.

In regard to this clone: Here the gene names and germline are mouse. The read comes to an end 1 residue before the CDR3 does, leaving the germline J gene to fill in the end. The chain combines TRBV16 with TRBJ2-7, with D perhaps TRBD1 or TRBD2 (6 bases each). CDR3 length: 12 amino acids. Germline values: CDR1 SGHSA, CDR2 FRNQAP. Trimming took off 4 bases at V and 6 bases at J, with 10 bases between the two ends. The CDR3 sequence: CASSSVGAEQYF. Incomplete CDR3 DNA: TGTGCAAGCAGCTCCGTGGGGGCTGAACAGTAC.

Comments on this clone: Gene names are the mouse ones. The read ends 1 residue before the CDR3 terminus; that terminus is restored from the germline J gene. The chain carries TRBV13-2 and TRBJ1-4; 8 bases align to TRBD1. The germline V gene has CDR1 NNHNN and CDR2 SYGAGS (reference sequence). The CDR3 has 15 amino acids. V trimming: 1 base; J trimming: 4 bases; junction bases outside the gene matches: 3. The sequenced part of the CDR3 DNA is TGTGCCAGCGGTGATCTGACAGGGGACAACGAAAGATTATTT. It is translated as CASGDLTGDNERLF. The full CDR3 reads CASGDLTGDNERLFF.

As regards this clone: Gene labels here are mouse ones. The DNA ends 1 residue before the CDR3 does, and the rest of the CDR3 is filled in from the germline J gene. The chain employs TRBV13-3 and TRBJ2-4; D remains ambiguous. Trimming removed 2 bases from V and 4 bases from J, with 8 bases in between. In germline, CDR1 is NNHDY, CDR2 SYVADS. The CDR3 is made up of 13 amino acids. Partial CDR3 DNA: TGTGCCAGCAGTGAGTACCAAAAAAACACCTTGTAC. Encoded protein: CASSEYQKNTLY. The whole CDR3 protein is CASSEYQKNTLYF.

This clone occurred once. Gene names and germline match the mouse. The CDR3 loop reads CASSTGTGDTQYF. The DNA read from the CDR3 is TGTGCCAGCTCTACCGGGACTGGGGACACCCAGTAC. This chain joins TRBV12-1 and TRBJ2-5; 9 bases line up with TRBD2. The CDR3 goes on 1 residue after the read ends, and that part is filled in from the germline J gene. The CDR3 has 13 residues. From germline, CDR1 is SGHSN and CDR2 HYEKVE. The J segment lost 6 bases and the V segment lost 3 bases, leaving 3 bases of the junction unmatched.

About this clone itself: Gene labels here are mouse ones. The read finishes 1 residue shy of the CDR3 end, and the germline J gene is used to complete it. This chain connects TRBV26 to TRBJ2-7, with a possible D match to TRBD2 (6 bases). The germline V gene encodes CDR1 KGHPV and CDR2 FQNQEV (reference sequence). V lost 1 base and J 4 bases, leaving 8 bases between the germline ends. This CDR3 has 13 amino acids. The CDR3 sequence: CASSLYGGYEQYF. Partial CDR3 DNA: TGTGCCAGCAGTCTGTATGGGGGTTATGAACAGTAC. Filled out from reference TRBV26 and TRBJ2-7, the complete variable domain reads NSKVIQTPRYLVKGQGQKAKMRCIPEKGHPVVFWYQQNKNNEFKFLINFQNQEVLQQIDMTEKRFSAECPSNSPCSLEIQSSEAGDSALYLCASSLYGGYEQYFGPGTRLTVL.